This is a list of T cell receptor beta chains from one sample in a study of Graves' ophthalmopathy and Graves' hyperthyroidism. TCRdb independently ran MiXCR on the multiplex PCR reads; one entry per CDR3 protein. This sample has about 620,000 distinct CDR3 sequences, with about 20% found just once. The source material was peripheral blood. All receptors derive from a woman younger than 30 with stable Graves' hyperthyroidism. Some clones in this sample may be carry-over from other donors' samples. Both conserved end residues are part of each CDR3. D genes are given only for firm matches. Size values are once, few and many counts, or a class for expanded clones, and some rows have none.

j_call d_call v_call clone_size cdr3_aa cdr3_nt
TRBJ1-2 . TRBV20-1 many CSARDIRTVYGYTF TGCAGTGCTAGAGATATAAGGACGGTCTATGGCTACACCTTC
TRBJ2-7 TRBD2 TRBV28 once CASLNERGAYEQYF TGTGCCAGCCTAAATGAGCGGGGAGCCTACGAGCAGTACTTC
TRBJ2-5 . TRBV5-1 . CASSLDGNVQETQYF TGCGCCAGCAGCTTGGACGGAAATGTCCAAGAGACCCAGTACTTC
TRBJ1-5 . TRBV7-8 few CASSLGGGMFQPQHF TGTGCCAGCAGCTTAGGGGGAGGCATGTTTCAGCCCCAGCATTTT
TRBJ2-7 . TRBV30 . CAWSVRYAGTYEQYF TGTGCCTGGAGTGTACGGTACGCAGGGACCTACGAGCAGTACTTC
TRBJ2-7 TRBD2 TRBV5-1 . CASSPGGLGAYEQYF TGCGCCAGCAGCCCGGGGGGTCTGGGGGCCTACGAGCAGTACTTC
TRBJ2-7 TRBD2 TRBV6-1 few CASRAGGNYEQYF TGTGCCAGCAGAGCCGGGGGGAATTACGAGCAGTACTTC
TRBJ2-5 . TRBV5-1 many CASSFVSTGTSETQYF TGCGCCAGCAGCTTTGTATCAACGGGGACGAGCGAGACCCAGTACTTC
TRBJ2-5 . TRBV3-1 . CASRDVGAAQETQYF TGTGCCAGCAGGGACGTAGGGGCGGCTCAAGAGACCCAGTACTTC
TRBJ2-2 . TRBV10-3 few CAISGVGTGELFF TGTGCCATCAGTGGAGTAGGGACCGGGGAGCTGTTTTTT
TRBJ2-7 TRBD1 TRBV6-1 many CASSGTGRAYEQYF TGTGCCAGCAGCGGGACAGGGAGGGCCTACGAGCAGTACTTC